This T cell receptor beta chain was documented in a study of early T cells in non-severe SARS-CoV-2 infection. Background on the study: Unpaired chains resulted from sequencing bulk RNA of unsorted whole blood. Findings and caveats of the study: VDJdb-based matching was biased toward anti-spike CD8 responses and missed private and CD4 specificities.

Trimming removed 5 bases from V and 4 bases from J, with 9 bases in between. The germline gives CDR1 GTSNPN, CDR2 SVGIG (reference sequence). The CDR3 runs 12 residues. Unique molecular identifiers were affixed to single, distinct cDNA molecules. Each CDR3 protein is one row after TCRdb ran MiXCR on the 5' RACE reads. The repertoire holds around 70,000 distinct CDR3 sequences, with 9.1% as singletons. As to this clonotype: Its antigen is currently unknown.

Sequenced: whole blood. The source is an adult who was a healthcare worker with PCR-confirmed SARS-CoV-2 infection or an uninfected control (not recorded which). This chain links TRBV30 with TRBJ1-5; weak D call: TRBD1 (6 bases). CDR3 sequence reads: CAWSGANQPQHF. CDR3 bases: TGTGCCTGGTCAGGGGCGAATCAGCCCCAGCATTTT.